This record covers a single TCR beta chain. No antigen is known for it. Base qualities were left out, and no much larger clone turns up one base away. The data originate from a study of cytomegalovirus exposure and HLA in healthy donors (dated by TCRdb to 2016 to 2017). Concerning the study at large: According to a later analysis, the approximately 120 validation repertoires were produced on the same platform as the 600 to 850 repertoires of the first cohort. To predict cytomegalovirus infection status, the study combined high-throughput TCR immunosequencing, statistical association of individual TCRs with disease status, and machine learning. In addition to the first cohort of hundreds of subjects, a separate validation cohort of around 110 different subjects was used. The study aimed to test whether cataloging public T cell receptors could reveal signatures of past pathogen exposure.

The CDR1 and CDR2 encoded by the germline V gene are MNHEY and SVGAGI. Measured from the cysteine to the phenylalanine, the CDR3 is 16 residues long. Of all the DNA, just the CDR3 is kept, 48 bases in frame from base 1. The trim is 0 bases for V and 0 bases for J, with a gap of 11 bases between the germline ends. The donors were included in the validation cohort of over a hundred subjects, a group kept apart from the roughly 670-subject first cohort. The paper as a whole reports these results and caveats: The classifier was reported to diagnose cytomegalovirus status with high specificity and sensitivity in both the original cohort and the validation cohort. The validation cohort had no HLA typing available for a later analysis, so co-occurrence within that cohort was assessed over all 130 or so repertoires. In a later analysis, TCRs clustered in the first cohort were found to also tend to co-occur in the roughly 110 validation repertoires, with 85% to 95% of cluster scores above 0. The authors suggested that the approach could potentially be extended to other disease states and immunological phenotypes. Most TCR sequences were seen in very few donors, while some public TCRs were found in many individuals. In the study, around 160 TCR beta chains were listed as associated with cytomegalovirus. In vitro tests confirmed that three of the cytomegalovirus-associated TCR beta chains recognize cytomegalovirus antigens.

Libraries were made using the immunoSEQ multiplex PCR assay. The authors' analysis ran thus. A statistical classification framework was built to diagnose cytomegalovirus status from the catalog of TCR beta chain sequences. TCRdb obtained this table from immuneACCESS and retained in-frame rearrangements with V and J assigned. These tables miss some clones; where compared with another copy, unresolved V genes account for less than half of the shortfall, and the remainder is unexplained. That table gives V, J and clone size, and the DNA gave D and trimming. This sample gives some 320,000 clones in total; around 90% of them show up just once. About 1.2% of the sample goes to the ten largest clones.

Sequenced: PBMCs. The clonotype comes from a woman aged 25 to 45 in good health and CMV-seropositive. The V and J segments used are TRBV6-5 and TRBJ1-1; the best D guess is TRBD1, with 6 bases matching. The sequenced DNA is TGTGCCAGCAGTTACTCCAACTCAGGGGTGAACACTGAAGCTTTCTTT. This yields the protein CASSYSNSGVNTEAFF.